These T cell receptor beta chains were read from a single sample in a study of CD8 T cells in ankylosing spondylitis. Using its own MiXCR run on the 5' RACE reads, TCRdb lists one record per CDR3 protein. The sample records about 390,000 distinct CDR3 sequences, more than 20% being singletons. The sample taken for sequencing was blood, either unsorted or a sorted T cell fraction (not recorded which). The source is a male donor with ankylosing spondylitis. Each CDR3 is given with its conserved first and last residue. D genes are given only for firm matches. Rows give clone size only sometimes, using once, few, many, or a class for an expanded clone.

d_gene,v_gene,j_gene,abundance,CDR3nt,CDR3aa
NA,TRBV6-2/TRBV6-3,TRBJ1-5,NA,TGTGCCAGCAGTCGGGGAGGGGATAATCAGCCCCAGCATTTT,CASSRGGDNQPQHF
NA,TRBV19,TRBJ2-7,NA,TGTGCCAGTAGTATAGAGAGGCAAGGCGAGCAGTACTTC,CASSIERQGEQYF
NA,TRBV7-9,TRBJ2-6,NA,TGTGCCAGCAATCGGAACTCTGGGGCCAACGTCCTGACTTTC,CASNRNSGANVLTF
NA,TRBV12-3/TRBV12-4,TRBJ2-7,few,TGTGCCAGCAGTTTAATGGCAGCAACGGGCGAGCAGTACTTC,CASSLMAATGEQYF
NA,TRBV28,TRBJ1-6,NA,TGTGCCAGCAGTTTTTGGCCCCGGAGCTCCTATAATTCACCCCTCCACTTT,CASSFWPRSSYNSPLHF
TRBD1,TRBV29-1,TRBJ1-2,few,TGCAGCGTCGGGACAGGGGGCGACTATGGCTACACCTTC,CSVGTGGDYGYTF
NA,TRBV7-2,TRBJ1-1,few,TGTGCCAGCAGCTTAGTGGGGCTGGGCACTGAAGCTTTCTTT,CASSLVGLGTEAFF
NA,TRBV12-3/TRBV12-4,TRBJ1-3,NA,TGTGCCAGCAGGCCCGTCAAGGGTGGCCTCTCTGGAAACACCATATATTTT,CASRPVKGGLSGNTIYF
TRBD1,TRBV28,TRBJ2-2,NA,TGTGCCAGCACCGAAACCGGGACAGGGTCCGGGGAGCTGTTTTTT,CASTETGTGSGELFF
NA,TRBV20-1,TRBJ2-1,few,TGCAGTGCTAGTGTAAGGGGACGTCCGACTGTCACCTACAATGAGCAGTTCTTC,CSASVRGRPTVTYNEQFF
TRBD2,TRBV6-1,TRBJ2-7,NA,TGTGCCAGCAGTATCCCCAGCGGGAAAGTCTACGAGCAGTACTTC,CASSIPSGKVYEQYF
NA,TRBV5-1,TRBJ2-7,few,TGCGCCAGCAGCTTGGAGCCGGGTTCCTACGAGCAGTACTTC,CASSLEPGSYEQYF
TRBD2,TRBV6-1,TRBJ2-7,few,TGTGCCAGCAGTCGTAGCGGGAGGGATTACGAGCAGTACTTC,CASSRSGRDYEQYF
TRBD1,TRBV4-1,TRBJ1-1,NA,TGCGCCAGCAGCCAAGTAGGCGGCAGGGGGTTGTCCACTGAAGCTTTCTTT,CASSQVGGRGLSTEAFF
NA,TRBV30,TRBJ2-3,NA,TGTGCCTGGGAACAGGGCTCAGATACGCAGTATTTT,CAWEQGSDTQYF
NA,TRBV29-1,TRBJ2-3,few,TGCAGCGTTGAATTAGCGGTTAGCACAGATACGCAGTATTTT,CSVELAVSTDTQYF
TRBD2,TRBV12-3/TRBV12-4,TRBJ2-7,few,TGTGCCAGCAGTTTTTCCAGCGGGGACTACGAGCAGTACTTC,CASSFSSGDYEQYF
TRBD1,TRBV29-1,TRBJ1-1,NA,TGCAGCGTTACTAACAGGGGGCTAGGGTATGCTTTCTTT,CSVTNRGLGYAFF
NA,TRBV19,TRBJ1-5,NA,TGTGCCAGTAGTGAGGGCCGAGATCAGCCCCAGCATTTT,CASSEGRDQPQHF
TRBD2,TRBV7-9,TRBJ2-7,NA,TGTGCCAGCAGCTTAGTATTAGCGGGAGGCGAGCAGTACTTC,CASSLVLAGGEQYF
NA,TRBV7-9,TRBJ2-1,many,TGTGCCAGCAGCTTAGAGGGTAGGGTCAGTGAGCAGTTCTTC,CASSLEGRVSEQFF
NA,TRBV28,TRBJ2-1,few,TGTGCCAGCAGACCCCTCTACAGAACCAATGAGCAGTTCTTC,CASRPLYRTNEQFF
TRBD2,TRBV3-1,TRBJ2-1,few,TGTGCCAGCAGCCCACCCCCCGAGCGGGATAGCTACAATGAGCAGTTCTTC,CASSPPPERDSYNEQFF